A single sample is the source of the 29 T cell receptor beta chains below, sequenced in a study of somatic mutations in cytotoxic T cells in rheumatoid arthritis. Some clones are missing from TCRdb's copy, which holds only in-frame ones; the method was immunoSEQ multiplex PCR. Of fewer than 12,000 clones in the sample, around 75% were seen once. What was sequenced was CD8+ T cells sorted from blood. These receptors were collected from a man aged 60 to 75 in good health.

This chain uses TRBV27 with TRBJ2-1; 11 bases match TRBD1. Germline CDR1 MNHEY, CDR2 SMNVEV (reference sequence). The CDR3 consists of 13 residues. Unmatched junction bases numbered 4, after V lost 8 bases and J lost 7 bases. CDR3 amino acids: CASRDRGINEQFF. The CDR3 nucleotides read TGTGCCAGCCGGGACAGGGGGATTAATGAGCAGTTCTTC.

This clone was seen a few times. The genes are TRBV2 and TRBJ2-3; D is unresolved. V lost 1 base and J 0 bases, leaving 11 bases between the germline ends. The CDR3 is 16 residues long. Germline V gene data show CDR1 as SNHLY and CDR2 as FYNNEI. This CDR3 reads CASSEGPGRSTDTQYF. CDR3 nucleotides: TGTGCCAGCAGTGAAGGACCGGGCCGCAGCACAGATACGCAGTATTTT.

The genes are TRBV13 and TRBJ2-3; D is perhaps TRBD2 (6 bases). The CDR3 has 16 residues. Per germline, CDR1 PRHDT and CDR2 FYEKMQ (reference sequence). The V end lost 4 bases, the J end lost 1 base, and 15 bases lay between the germline ends. Here the CDR3 DNA reads TGTGCCAGCAGCTGGCGGGACTTGGGGGGCACAGATACGCAGTATTTT. Residues: CASSWRDLGGTDTQYF.

The chain links TRBV27 to TRBJ2-1; D may be TRBD2 (6 bases). CDR1 and CDR2 (germline): MNHEY, SMNVEV (reference sequence). V lost 3 bases and J 6 bases, leaving 9 bases between the germline ends. The CDR3 extends over 13 amino acids. In DNA, the CDR3 is TGTGCCAGCAGTTTGACTAGTAGCAATGAGCAGTTCTTC. This gives the protein CASSLTSSNEQFF.

This clone was counted a few times. The chain recombines TRBV19 with TRBJ2-1, with a possible D match to TRBD1 (8 bases). The CDR3 is 15 residues long. Per the germline V gene, CDR1 is LNHDA and CDR2 is SQIVND (reference sequence). With 6 bases removed from V and 9 bases from J, the gap between germline ends came to 21 bases. For the CDR3, the DNA is TGTGCCAGTAGCGCCGGGACAGGTGGGGGGGGTGAGCAGTTCTTC. It is translated as CASSAGTGGGGEQFF. The full variable domain, completed using reference TRBV19 and TRBJ2-1, is DGGITQSPKYLFRKEGQNVTLSCEQNLNHDAMYWYRQDPGQGLRLIYYSQIVNDFQKGDIAEGYSVSREKKESFPLTVTSAQKNPTAFYLCASSAGTGGGGEQFFGPGTRLTVL.

This sequence joins TRBV28 and TRBJ2-3; D gene ambiguous. V was cut by 4 bases and J by 2 bases, with 7 bases left in between. Germline CDR1 reads MDHEN; CDR2 reads SYDVKM. The CDR3 length is 13 residues. The CDR3 reads CASSSRNTDTQYF. The CDR3 DNA reads TGTGCCAGCAGTTCGCGAAACACAGATACGCAGTATTTT.

This clone has a single count. The chain has TRBV27 and TRBJ2-7; no firm D call. Trimming took 2 bases from V and 3 from J, leaving 20 bases between them. The CDR3 runs to 17 residues. Germline CDR1 is MNHEY and CDR2 is SMNVEV (reference sequence). The CDR3 region is CASSLRSLPGAYYEQYF. The CDR3 DNA reads as TGTGCCAGCAGTTTAAGGTCTCTTCCGGGCGCATACTACGAGCAGTACTTC.

This chain connects TRBV9 to TRBJ2-1; either TRBD1 or TRBD2 may supply D (5 bases each). The CDR3 runs to 15 residues. Germline CDR1 is SGDLS and CDR2 is YYNGEE. Trimming removed 0 bases from V and 2 bases from J, with 9 bases in between. For the CDR3, the DNA is TGTGCCAGCAGCGTAGGAGGGACCACCTACAATGAGCAGTTCTTC. This gives the protein CASSVGGTTYNEQFF.

The V gene is TRBV7-8, the J gene TRBJ2-3; 8 bases match TRBD2. This CDR3 has 15 residues. The germline V gene encodes CDR1 SGHVS and CDR2 FQNEAQ. The V and J ends lost 4 bases and 2 bases, in that order; junction bases with no gene match: 5. The CDR3 loop reads CASSSYSGVTDTQYF. The CDR3 bases are TGTGCCAGCAGCTCCTATAGCGGGGTCACAGATACGCAGTATTTT.

The genes are TRBV28 and TRBJ1-1; perhaps TRBD1 as D (5 bases). V was clipped by 10 bases and J by 4 bases, with 10 bases between them. The germline gives CDR1 MDHEN, CDR2 SYDVKM. CDR3 length equals 11 residues. The CDR3 loop is CATGLGTEAFF. The DNA for the CDR3 is TGTGCCACAGGGTTGGGCACTGAAGCTTTCTTT.

The chain is built from TRBV19 and TRBJ2-7; 10 positions match TRBD1. V was pared by 5 bases and J by 7 bases, with 11 bases of the junction left unmatched. This CDR3 spans 15 amino acids. Germline loops: CDR1 LNHDA, CDR2 SQIVND (reference sequence). The CDR3 DNA is TGTGCCAGTAGTGCGACAGGGGGCGGGCTCGAGGAGCAGTACTTC. Translated: CASSATGGGLEEQYF.

The V and J genes are TRBV2 and TRBJ1-5; 9 nucleotides agree with TRBD1. Germline trimming cut 8 bases from V and 6 bases from J; bases unmatched to any gene: 5. Germline-derived CDR1 and CDR2 are SNHLY and FYNNEI. The CDR3 consists of 13 residues. CDR3 nucleotides: TGTGCCAGCTACAGGGGGCGGGGTCAGCCCCAGCATTTT. Protein product: CASYRGRGQPQHF.

The chain uses TRBV2 and TRBJ2-1; the D is unclear. The germline CDR1 and CDR2 sequences are SNHLY and FYNNEI. V gave up 7 bases and J gave up 0 bases, with 13 bases separating them. The CDR3 is 15 amino acids. The chain's CDR3 is CASNLTPSSYNEQFF. The CDR3 bases are TGTGCCAGCAACCTTACACCGAGCTCCTACAATGAGCAGTTCTTC.

The chain employs TRBV7-2 and TRBJ2-7, with a possible D match to TRBD1 (6 bases). The germline V gene has CDR1 SGHTA and CDR2 FQGNSA. The V gene lost 7 bases and the J gene lost 4 bases, with 17 bases spanning the gap. The CDR3 is 14 residues long. CDR3 nucleotides: TGTGCCAGCACCTCGGCGTGGGGGCGGTACGAGCAGTACTTC. Amino acids: CASTSAWGRYEQYF.

V usage is TRBV7-9 and J usage is TRBJ1-1; no firm D call. This CDR3 has 13 amino acids. Germline V gene data show CDR1 as SEHNR and CDR2 as FQNEAQ (reference sequence). Trimming removed 2 bases from V and 3 bases from J, with 7 bases in between. This CDR3 is CASSLWEDTEAFF. In DNA, the CDR3 is TGTGCCAGCAGCTTATGGGAAGACACTGAAGCTTTCTTT.

V gene TRBV28 combines with J gene TRBJ1-2; no reliable D call. Germline V lookup: CDR1 MDHEN, CDR2 SYDVKM. Trimming removed 5 bases at V and 8 bases at J, with 18 bases between. The CDR3 spans 14 residues. The CDR3 protein is CASSDGFILRGYTF. The CDR3 DNA sequence: TGTGCCAGCAGTGATGGATTTATTTTGAGAGGCTACACCTTC.

The chain employs TRBV4-3 and TRBJ2-4; D is undetermined. The V end was cut by 0 bases, the J end by 6 bases, with 12 bases between. The CDR3 has 15 residues. Germline V CDR1 and CDR2: LGHNA, YSLEER. This CDR3 reads CASSQEGSVLNIQYF. The CDR3 DNA follows: TGCGCCAGCAGCCAAGAAGGCTCTGTTTTAAACATTCAGTACTTC.

The genes are TRBV4-2 and TRBJ1-2; 9 nucleotides agree with TRBD1. This CDR3 spans 16 amino acids. V was pared by 0 bases and J by 6 bases, with 8 bases of the junction left unmatched. CDR1 is LGHNA, CDR2 YNFKEQ, per germline. The CDR3 sequence is CASSQEARTGVNGYTF. The CDR3 coding sequence is TGTGCCAGCAGCCAAGAAGCCCGGACAGGGGTGAATGGCTACACCTTC.

The chain couples TRBV27 to TRBJ1-5; D not resolved. Germline V gene sequence: CDR1 MNHEY, CDR2 SMNVEV (reference sequence). Trimming removed 5 bases from V and 7 bases from J, with 18 bases in between. This CDR3 is built from 15 residues. The CDR3 loop reads CASSPTENIQQPQHF. As DNA, the CDR3 is TGTGCCAGCAGTCCGACGGAAAATATCCAGCAGCCCCAGCATTTT.

The chain employs TRBV6-5 and TRBJ2-4, with 8 bases aligning to TRBD2. Germline V CDR1 and CDR2: MNHEY, SVGAGI. With 4 bases clipped from V and 10 bases from J, the junction kept 9 bases outside the gene matches. The CDR3 spans 14 residues. CDR3 in amino acids: CASSSKPGLEIQYF. CDR3 DNA sequence: TGTGCCAGCAGTTCTAAACCGGGACTAGAAATTCAGTACTTC.

The J gene is TRBJ1-4, the V gene TRBV28, with D perhaps TRBD1 (5 bases). CDR1 is MDHEN and CDR2 is SYDVKM in the germline V gene. The CDR3 totals 14 residues. Trimming removed 2 bases from V and 5 bases from J, with 9 bases in between. The CDR3 bases are TGTGCCAGCAGTTTAGCAGGGTGGAATGAAAAACTGTTTTTT. Translating gives CASSLAGWNEKLFF.

The CDR3 sequence: CASSLTSGTTYEQYF. CDR3 bases: TGTGCCAGCAGCCTGACTAGCGGGACGACCTACGAGCAGTACTTC. The V gene is TRBV28, the J gene TRBJ2-7, with 11 positions matching TRBD2. The junction had 6 bases not matched to a gene; V was cut back by 6 bases and J by 2 bases. The germline CDR1 and CDR2 sequences are MDHEN and SYDVKM. This CDR3 is 15 amino acids long.

This chain links TRBV9 with TRBJ2-1; 12 nucleotides match TRBD2. In germline, CDR1 is SGDLS, CDR2 YYNGEE. The CDR3 spans 15 residues. Trimming cost V 0 bases and J 8 bases; bases outside gene matches: 3. The CDR3 protein is CASSVGTSGIDEQFF. CDR3 DNA sequence: TGTGCCAGCAGCGTAGGGACTAGCGGGATTGATGAGCAGTTCTTC.

The chain employs TRBV11-2 and TRBJ2-7; D gene unclear. CDR3 size: 14 residues. The germline V gene has CDR1 SGHAT and CDR2 FQNNGV. Trimming shortened V by 0 bases and J by 4 bases, and 10 bases separated the two germline ends. CDR3 sequence: CASSLESFSYEQYF. As DNA, the CDR3 is TGTGCCAGCAGCTTAGAAAGCTTTAGTTACGAGCAGTACTTC.

The chain uses TRBV7-9 and TRBJ2-5, with D possibly TRBD1 on 6 matching bases. The CDR3 contains 18 residues. Germline CDR1 SEHNR, CDR2 FQNEAQ (reference sequence). V was shortened by 3 bases and J by 5 bases, with 25 bases between the two germline ends. The chain's CDR3 is CASSFSPLYRVDRETQYF. The CDR3 DNA is TGTGCCAGCAGCTTCTCCCCTTTATACAGGGTAGATCGGGAGACCCAGTACTTC.

The J gene is TRBJ1-4, the V gene TRBV19; D remains unclear. V was trimmed by 5 bases and J by 6 bases, leaving 13 bases between them. The length of the CDR3 is 14 residues. CDR1 is LNHDA, CDR2 SQIVND, per germline (reference sequence). CDR3 coding DNA: TGTGCCAGTAGTTCACAGAGAGCTCATGAAAAACTGTTTTTT. It specifies CASSSQRAHEKLFF. Full variable domain (remainder filled in from reference TRBV19 and TRBJ1-4): DGGITQSPKYLFRKEGQNVTLSCEQNLNHDAMYWYRQDPGQGLRLIYYSQIVNDFQKGDIAEGYSVSREKKESFPLTVTSAQKNPTAFYLCASSSQRAHEKLFFGSGTQLSVL.

This clone was detected once. The rearrangement joins TRBV9 to TRBJ2-5; D is perhaps TRBD2 (6 bases). The CDR3 is made up of 14 amino acids. V dropped 0 bases and J dropped 1 base, with 7 bases sitting between them. The germline gives CDR1 SGDLS, CDR2 YYNGEE. As DNA, the CDR3 is TGTGCCAGCAGCGTAGTGGGGGGCCAAGAGACCCAGTACTTC. This encodes CASSVVGGQETQYF.

This chain connects TRBV27 to TRBJ1-5; a possible D gene is TRBD1 (6 bases). Trimming left V 5 bases short and J 6 bases short, with 11 bases between. The CDR3 totals 13 residues. The germline gives CDR1 MNHEY, CDR2 SMNVEV (reference sequence). CDR3 DNA sequence: TGTGCCAGCAGTCACAACAGGGCTCAGCCCCAGCATTTT. Amino acids: CASSHNRAQPQHF.

The genes are TRBV28 and TRBJ2-7; D unresolved. Per germline, CDR1 MDHEN and CDR2 SYDVKM. CDR3 length equals 11 residues. The V end lost 6 bases, the J end lost 3 bases, and 6 bases lay between the germline ends. The DNA of the CDR3 is TGTGCCAGCAGCCCCAACTACGAGCAGTACTTC. It encodes CASSPNYEQYF.